The entry that follows covers one T cell receptor beta chain sequence. The sample comes from a study of blood T cell repertoires in COVID-19. Across the study: Spain, Italy and the United States supplied samples that represented acute and convalescent COVID-19. The cDNA or gDNA used as material had been derived from T cells, B-cell-depleted T cells, or PBMCs.

The V gene lost 5 bases and the J gene lost 8 bases, with 17 bases spanning the gap. From germline, CDR1 is KGHDR and CDR2 SFDVKD. This CDR3 has 14 residues. Participant reports of clinical history set cohort assignment. Authors' analysis steps: Amplifying reference gene primers gave estimates of nucleated cell counts. Libraries were prepared by immunoSEQ multiplex PCR; TCRdb keeps only in-frame clonotypes and omits some of them. V, J and clone size were drawn from that table, and D and trimming were deduced from the DNA. This sample has fewer than 350,000 clones, with about 85% found just once. J is TRBJ1-2 and V is TRBV24-1, with D possibly TRBD1 on 6 matching bases. The source material was PBMCs or T cells enriched from blood (not recorded which). This clonotype originated in a woman in her thirties who had been exposed to COVID-19. The CDR3 loop reads CATSGSTSGDGYTF. The DNA of the CDR3 is TGTGCCACCAGTGGTAGTACGTCAGGGGACGGCTACACCTTC.